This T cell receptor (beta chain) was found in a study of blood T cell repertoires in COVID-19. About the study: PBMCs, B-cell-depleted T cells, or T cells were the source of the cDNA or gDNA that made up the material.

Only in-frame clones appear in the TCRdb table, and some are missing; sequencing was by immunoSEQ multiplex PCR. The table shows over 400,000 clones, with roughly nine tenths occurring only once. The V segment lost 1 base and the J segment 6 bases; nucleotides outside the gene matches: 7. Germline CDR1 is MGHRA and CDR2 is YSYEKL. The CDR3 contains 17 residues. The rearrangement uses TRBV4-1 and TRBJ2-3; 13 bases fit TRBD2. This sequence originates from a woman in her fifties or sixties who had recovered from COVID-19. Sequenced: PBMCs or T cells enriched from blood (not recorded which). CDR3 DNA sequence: TGCGCCAGCAGCCAAGGGGGGACTAGCGGGGCCGGGGATACGCAGTATTTT. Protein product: CASSQGGTSGAGDTQYF.